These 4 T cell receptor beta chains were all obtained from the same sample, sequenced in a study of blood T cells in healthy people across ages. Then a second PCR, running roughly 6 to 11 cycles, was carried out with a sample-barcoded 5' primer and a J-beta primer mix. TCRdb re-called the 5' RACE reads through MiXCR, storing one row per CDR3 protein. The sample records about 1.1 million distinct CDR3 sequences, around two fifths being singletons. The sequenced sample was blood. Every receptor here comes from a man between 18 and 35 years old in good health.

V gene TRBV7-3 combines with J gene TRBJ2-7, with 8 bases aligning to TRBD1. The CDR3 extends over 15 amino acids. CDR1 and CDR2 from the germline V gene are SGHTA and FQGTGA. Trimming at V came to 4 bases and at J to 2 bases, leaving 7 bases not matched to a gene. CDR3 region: CASSSGQGEPYEQYF. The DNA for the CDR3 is TGTGCCAGCAGCTCCGGACAGGGTGAACCCTACGAGCAGTACTTC.

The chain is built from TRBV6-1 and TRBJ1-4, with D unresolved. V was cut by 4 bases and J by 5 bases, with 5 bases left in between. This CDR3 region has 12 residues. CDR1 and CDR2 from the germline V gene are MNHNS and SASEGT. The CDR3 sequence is CASSVRNEKLFF. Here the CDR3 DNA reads TGTGCCAGCAGTGTTCGCAATGAAAAACTGTTTTTT.

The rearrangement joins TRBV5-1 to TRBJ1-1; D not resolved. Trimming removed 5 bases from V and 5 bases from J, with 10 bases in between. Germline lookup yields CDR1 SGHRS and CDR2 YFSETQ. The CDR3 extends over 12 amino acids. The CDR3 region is CASSVTGTEAFF. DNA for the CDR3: TGCGCCAGCAGTGTGACGGGAACTGAAGCTTTCTTT.

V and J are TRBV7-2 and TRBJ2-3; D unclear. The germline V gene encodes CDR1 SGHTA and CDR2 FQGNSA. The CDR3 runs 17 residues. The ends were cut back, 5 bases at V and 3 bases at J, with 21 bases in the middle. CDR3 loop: CASSLPNVAGFTDTQYF. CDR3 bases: TGTGCCAGCAGCCTCCCCAACGTGGCCGGGTTTACAGATACGCAGTATTTT.